This T cell receptor (beta chain) is from a study of Ad26.COV2.S vaccination and SARS-CoV-2 variants. Study in general: Dosing was one shot or two shots 56 days apart. Regarding the study as a whole: The TCR-based breadth and depth measures might underestimate overall T cell responses.

The method was immunoSEQ multiplex PCR; TCRdb's version includes in-frame clones alone and lacks a portion of them. The sample yields 400,000 to 450,000 clones, about nine tenths seen once. For this clone: Its antigen is unknown.

This CDR3 comprises 17 residues. V lost 1 base and J 2 bases, leaving 17 bases between the germline ends. From germline, CDR1 is SGHDN and CDR2 FVKESK. The sample's treatment: roughly 18 received Ad26.COV2.S at low or high dose, single or two shots; roughly five received placebo; per-sample allocation not given. Sample collection was performed on day 63 after the first vaccine or placebo injection. This vaccine is an Ad26 vector that expresses the Wuhan-strain SARS-CoV-2 spike. This sequence was found in a person aged 18-65 years who received the Ad26.COV2.S COVID-19 vaccine or a placebo. Sequences were derived from peripheral blood, sampled in a trial of Ad26.COV2.S vaccine versus placebo. The V gene is TRBV14, the J gene TRBJ2-5; D is undetermined. The DNA for the CDR3 is TGTGCCAGCAGCCAAGGTCTCGCCCGTGGCGGTCAAGAGACCCAGTACTTC. Translated, it gives CASSQGLARGGQETQYF. The whole variable domain, remainder taken from reference TRBV14 and TRBJ2-5, is EAGVTQFPSHSVIEKGQTVTLRCDPISGHDNLYWYRRVMGKEIKFLLHFVKESKQDESGMPNNRFLAERTGGTYSTLKVQPAELEDSGVYFCASSQGLARGGQETQYFGPGTRLLVL.